Below, one T cell receptor beta chain is given with its context. Its antigen is still unknown. Base qualities are not provided; no much larger clone lies one nucleotide away. The immunoSEQ Assay, a bias-controlled multiplex PCR, was used to amplify TCRbeta CDR3 regions from genomic DNA. The authors' pipeline ran thus. Within the assay, amplification of reference gene primers was used to estimate how many nucleated cells each sample contained. To quantify the absolute abundance of each unique TCRbeta CDR3 rearrangement, sequence reads were collapsed and filtered. For each sample, productive Simpson clonality was calculated by taking the square root of Simpson's diversity index across productive rearrangements. TCRdb provides this immuneACCESS table in a form limited to in-frame rearrangements. Some clones are lacking; in checked studies, under half of them reflect an unresolved V gene, and why the rest are absent is not known. The DNA gave D and trimming, while V, J and clone size come from that table. Across this sample there are 200,000 to 300,000 clones, with just under 85% seen only once. Of the sample, roughly 4% is held by the ten largest clones.

This sample was taken from a study of blood T cell repertoires in COVID-19 (dated by TCRdb to about 2020). In terms of the full investigation: The collaborator samples originated in the United States, Italy and Spain and spanned the acute and convalescent phases of COVID-19. Where available, HLA class I and class II types were obtained from metadata supplied by the sample provider rather than from assay-based typing. The repertoires were released in a freely available public database meant as a resource for research on the immune response to SARS-CoV-2. Sample metadata almost always included a de-identified subject ID, COVID-19 status, age in years and sex. The prospective study material was composed of cDNA or gDNA derived from T cells, B-cell-depleted T cells, or PBMCs. Samples came from the ongoing ImmuneRACE study (first 160 participants) plus 1,254 subjects from 6 global collaborators. The dataset comprised deeply sampled blood TCRbeta repertoires from subjects exposed to, actively infected with, or recovered from COVID-19.

The CDR3 starts with the cysteine, ends with the phenylalanine, and has 13 residues. This entry keeps only the CDR3 DNA: 39 bases, framed from base 1. Trimming at the junction amounts to 3 bases on V and 7 bases on J, and the germline ends lie 12 bases apart. General study outcomes and caveats: The amount of clinical and demographic metadata varied by source and participant and was provided uncurated.

The collaborating institutions used their own protocols to collect whole blood in K2EDTA tubes. For TCRbeta analysis, collaborators shipped samples in one of three forms: frozen whole blood, isolated PBMCs, or DNA extracted from either of those sample types. This clonotype was sampled from a man over 45 with acute or convalescent COVID-19. The chain was built from TRBV12-3 or TRBV12-4 and TRBJ1-2; TRBD1 is a possible D gene, resting on 5 matching bases. The sequencing sample was made of peripheral blood. In nucleotides, the sequence is TGTGCCAGCAGTTTCGGGGGTCGGGGTGGCTACACCTTC. Its protein reads: CASSFGGRGGYTF.